Following are 27 T cell receptor beta chains from one sample sequenced in a study of blood T cell repertoires in COVID-19. Assay: immunoSEQ multiplex PCR; the TCRdb copy retains only in-frame clones and omits some. This sample has about 200,000 clones; approximately 90% occur once, and the top ten carry roughly 4.5%. The sequenced material came from peripheral blood. The receptor source for this set is a man aged 45-65 years with acute or convalescent COVID-19.

The chain combines TRBV7-9 with TRBJ1-1, with 9 nucleotides matching TRBD1. The V segment lost 4 bases and the J segment 8 bases; nucleotides outside the gene matches: 5. The CDR3 length is 13 residues. Looked up from germline, CDR1 is SEHNR and CDR2 is FQNEAQ (reference sequence). The CDR3 region is CASSSRQGEEAFF. The CDR3 region has the DNA TGTGCCAGCAGCTCCCGACAGGGGGAAGAAGCTTTCTTT.

The chain employs TRBV10-3 and TRBJ1-2; unclear D gene. Trimming stripped 8 bases from V and 8 bases from J, with 27 bases between. From germline, CDR1 is ENHRY and CDR2 SYGVKD. The length of the CDR3 is 16 residues. CDR3 sequence: CAIASSRGNPEGGYTF. The CDR3 nucleotides read TGTGCCATCGCCAGTTCGCGAGGCAACCCGGAGGGAGGCTACACCTTC.

This clone appeared a single time. The rearrangement joins TRBV2 to TRBJ2-1; 10 bases map to TRBD1. CDR1 and CDR2 (germline): SNHLY, FYNNEI. This CDR3 is 14 amino acids long. The V gene end was trimmed by 9 bases and the J gene end by 10 bases; junction bases not matched to a gene: 12. CDR3 sequence reads: CASNRDRGRWEQFF. The DNA for the CDR3 is TGTGCCAGTAACCGGGACAGGGGTCGGTGGGAGCAGTTCTTC. Drawing the rest from reference TRBV2 and TRBJ2-1, the complete variable domain is EPEVTQTPSHQVTQMGQEVILRCVPISNHLYFYWYRQILGQKVEFLVSFYNNEISEKSEIFDDQFSVERPDGSNFTLKIRSTKLEDSAMYFCASNRDRGRWEQFFGPGTRLTVL.

The chain carries TRBV29-1 and TRBJ1-2; 11 nucleotides agree with TRBD1. Germline trimming cut 5 bases from V and 6 bases from J; bases unmatched to any gene: 2. Germline-derived CDR1 and CDR2 are SQVTM and ANQGSEA. This CDR3 region has 12 residues. DNA of the CDR3: TGCAGCGTTCGGACAGGGGGCGATGGCTACACCTTC. Translation gives CSVRTGGDGYTF.

This rearrangement joins TRBV9 to TRBJ1-1; 8 bases align to TRBD1. The V segment lost 0 bases and the J segment 1 base; nucleotides outside the gene matches: 2. Germline-derived CDR1 and CDR2 are SGDLS and YYNGEE. The CDR3 runs to 15 residues. CDR3 in DNA: TGTGCCAGCAGCGTAGTAGGGACAGGGAACACTGAAGCTTTCTTT. Its protein is CASSVVGTGNTEAFF.

The gene calls are TRBV7-2 and TRBJ1-4, with unresolved D. Looked up from germline, CDR1 is SGHTA and CDR2 is FQGNSA. V lost 2 bases and J 3 bases, leaving 10 bases between the germline ends. CDR3 length: 15 amino acids. The CDR3 sequence: CASSLSRGSNEKLFF. In nucleotides, the CDR3 is TGTGCCAGCAGCTTATCCCGCGGATCTAATGAAAAACTGTTTTTT.

This chain uses TRBV7-9 with TRBJ1-2, with D tentatively TRBD1 (5 bases). The germline V gene encodes CDR1 SEHNR and CDR2 FQNEAQ (reference sequence). The CDR3 loop spans 18 amino acids. Trimming took off 3 bases at V and 4 bases at J, with 24 bases between the two ends. CDR3 protein: CASSFGEVWGTSSYGYTF. Written as DNA, the CDR3 is TGTGCCAGCAGCTTCGGTGAGGTCTGGGGGACTTCTAGCTATGGCTACACCTTC.

J is TRBJ2-3 and V is TRBV3-1 (or the pseudogene TRBV3-2), with D possibly matching TRBD2 (6 bases). Between the trimmed V and J ends, which lost 1 base and 3 bases, there was a span of 14 bases. CDR1 and CDR2 from the germline V gene are LGHDT and YNNKEL (reference sequence). The CDR3 is 16 residues long. The CDR3 spells CASSQGAGRTTDTQYF. Here the CDR3 DNA reads TGTGCCAGCAGCCAAGGAGCGGGCAGGACGACAGATACGCAGTATTTT.

V gene TRBV2 combines with J gene TRBJ1-5; 10 bases are a match to TRBD1. CDR1 is SNHLY and CDR2 is FYNNEI in the germline V gene. The junction had 4 bases not matched to a gene; V was cut back by 6 bases and J by 2 bases. This CDR3 contains 15 residues. This chain's CDR3 is CASRPGTGGNQPQHF. The CDR3 bases are TGTGCCAGCAGGCCCGGGACAGGGGGCAATCAGCCCCAGCATTTT.

This clone was seen just once. This chain joins TRBV24-1 and TRBJ2-1; D gene unclear. Trimming left V 2 bases short and J 9 bases short, with 13 bases between. The CDR3 covers 14 residues. From germline, CDR1 is KGHDR and CDR2 SFDVKD. The chain's CDR3 is CATSDSRNYAEQFF. The CDR3 nucleotides are TGTGCCACCAGTGATTCCAGAAACTACGCTGAGCAGTTCTTC.

The V call is TRBV3-1 (or the pseudogene TRBV3-2), the J call TRBJ2-7, with 10 bases that match TRBD1. Trimming at V came to 3 bases and at J to 3 bases, leaving 5 bases not matched to a gene. Germline loops: CDR1 LGHDT, CDR2 YNNKEL (reference sequence). The CDR3 runs to 15 residues. The DNA for the CDR3 is TGTGCCAGCAGCCAGACCGGGACAGGGGTCTACGAGCAGTACTTC. Translated, it gives CASSQTGTGVYEQYF.

The rearrangement uses TRBV3-1 (or the pseudogene TRBV3-2) and TRBJ1-1; 7 nucleotides align to TRBD1. The ends lost 4 bases at V and 1 base at J; junction bases unmatched: 6. This CDR3 is 15 amino acids long. Germline loops: CDR1 LGHDT, CDR2 YNNKEL (reference sequence). This CDR3 reads CASSPYRGPNTEAFF. CDR3 nucleotide sequence: TGTGCCAGCAGCCCCTACAGGGGACCGAACACTGAAGCTTTCTTT.

The chain couples TRBV30 to TRBJ2-2; 7 nucleotides align to TRBD1. The germline V gene encodes CDR1 GTSNPN and CDR2 SVGIG (reference sequence). V lost 2 bases and J lost 4; bases outside the gene matches: 7. The CDR3 sequence is 15 residues long. The CDR3 region has the DNA TGTGCCTGGAGTACGGACAGGCCGGGCACCGGGGAGCTGTTTTTT. Protein product: CAWSTDRPGTGELFF.

The chain combines TRBV5-1 with TRBJ1-2; D is uncertain. This CDR3 is built from 15 residues. The germline V gene has CDR1 SGHRS and CDR2 YFSETQ. V lost 4 bases, J lost 8 bases, and 21 bases lay in between. This CDR3 reads CASSDTTPARGGYTF. CDR3 DNA sequence: TGCGCCAGCAGCGATACTACACCGGCACGAGGGGGCTACACCTTC.

The chain carries TRBV27 and TRBJ2-1, with 8 bases that match TRBD2. From germline, CDR1 is MNHEY and CDR2 SMNVEV (reference sequence). Trimming at V came to 4 bases and at J to 7 bases, leaving 12 bases not matched to a gene. This CDR3 spans 16 amino acids. DNA of the CDR3: TGTGCCAGCAGTTCCCCCTCGGGGGGGGCAAAGAATGAGCAGTTCTTC. It yields the protein CASSSPSGGAKNEQFF.

V gene TRBV6-1 combines with J gene TRBJ2-4; the match to TRBD2 covers 14 bases. CDR3 length: 16 amino acids. Per germline, CDR1 MNHNS and CDR2 SASEGT. Germline trimming cut 4 bases from V and 6 bases from J; bases unmatched to any gene: 5. The CDR3, as DNA: TGTGCCAGCAGTGCCCGACTAGCGGGGGGGCGAAACATTCAGTACTTC. This encodes CASSARLAGGRNIQYF.

The chain uses TRBV14 and TRBJ1-1, with a weak D call TRBD1 (6 bases). Between the trimmed V and J ends, which lost 5 bases and 1 base, there was a span of 8 bases. Germline lookup yields CDR1 SGHDN and CDR2 FVKESK. The CDR3 spans 13 residues. The CDR3 protein is CASSLQGNTEAFF. In nucleotides, the CDR3 is TGTGCCAGCAGCTTACAGGGGAACACTGAAGCTTTCTTT.

The V call is TRBV4-1, the J call TRBJ2-1; 16 nucleotides align to TRBD2. Germline V gene lookup returns CDR1 MGHRA and CDR2 YSYEKL. The CDR3 sequence is 19 residues long. V shed 1 base and J 6 bases; nucleotides not matched to a gene: 9. CDR3 bases: TGCGCCAGCAGCCAAGGCCCCGGGACTAGCGGGGGGGTAGGCAATGAGCAGTTCTTC. This encodes CASSQGPGTSGGVGNEQFF.

The rearrangement joins TRBV7-2 to TRBJ1-2; TRBD1 matches 10 bases. The ends lost 4 bases at V and 6 bases at J; junction bases unmatched: 5. The germline gives CDR1 SGHTA, CDR2 FQGNSA. CDR3 length: 14 amino acids. The DNA of the CDR3 is TGTGCCAGCAGCTCCCGACAGGGGGCTGATGGCTACACCTTC. Protein sequence: CASSSRQGADGYTF.

V gene TRBV5-1 combines with J gene TRBJ2-3; the match to TRBD2 covers 13 bases. Trimming at V came to 2 bases and at J to 1 base, leaving 1 base not matched to a gene. Germline V gives CDR1 SGHRS, CDR2 YFSETQ. There are 16 residues in the CDR3. CDR3 amino acids: CASSFGTSGGTDTQYF. In DNA form, the CDR3 reads TGCGCCAGCAGCTTTGGGACTAGCGGGGGCACAGATACGCAGTATTTT.

This chain uses TRBV19 with TRBJ1-5; 8 bases align to TRBD1. Trimming cost V 5 bases and J 6 bases; bases outside gene matches: 12. CDR3 length: 16 amino acids. Germline values: CDR1 LNHDA, CDR2 SQIVND (reference sequence). CDR3 DNA: TGTGCCAGTAGTTCCACGACAGGGGATATCGGTCAGCCCCAGCATTTT. This sequence encodes CASSSTTGDIGQPQHF.

In this sample, this clone turned up once. The rearrangement links TRBV19 to TRBJ2-1; possibly TRBD2 for D (6 bases). The germline V gene has CDR1 LNHDA and CDR2 SQIVND (reference sequence). Trimming removed 3 bases from V and 9 bases from J, with 9 bases in between. The CDR3 covers 12 residues. The CDR3 loop is CASSIGGSEQFF. CDR3 bases: TGTGCCAGTAGTATCGGAGGGAGTGAGCAGTTCTTC.

The chain couples TRBV18 to TRBJ1-4, with D maybe TRBD1 (6 bases). This CDR3 spans 15 amino acids. Trimming left V 1 base short and J 4 bases short, with 10 bases between. Germline lookup yields CDR1 KGHSH and CDR2 LQKENI. The CDR3 reads CASSPQTGLNEKLFF. CDR3 DNA: TGTGCCAGCTCACCACAGACAGGCCTTAATGAAAAACTGTTTTTT.

In its sample, this clone was seen a few times. This chain uses TRBV6-2 or TRBV6-3 with TRBJ1-6; D unresolved. The V gene's germline CDR1 is MNHEY and CDR2 SVGEGT. The CDR3 covers 15 residues. Trimming stripped 2 bases from V and 3 bases from J, with 8 bases between. The CDR3 loop is CASSYGGDYNSPLHF. The CDR3 region has the DNA TGTGCCAGCAGTTACGGCGGTGACTATAATTCACCCCTCCACTTT.

This clone came up once. The chain joins TRBV6-5 to TRBJ2-7; 9 bases line up with TRBD1. V lost 6 bases, J lost 0 bases, and 6 bases stayed unmatched. Germline V gene sequence: CDR1 MNHEY, CDR2 SVGAGI. The CDR3 loop spans 15 amino acids. DNA for the CDR3: TGTGCCAGCAGGTTCGGGACAGGGAGCTCCTACGAGCAGTACTTC. Translation: CASRFGTGSSYEQYF.

This chain connects TRBV14 to TRBJ1-1; 7 bases match TRBD1. Germline trimming cut 4 bases from V and 4 bases from J; bases unmatched to any gene: 3. This CDR3 comprises 13 residues. Germline lookup yields CDR1 SGHDN and CDR2 FVKESK. Here the CDR3 reads CASSRQGGTEAFF. As DNA, the CDR3 is TGTGCCAGCAGCCGGCAGGGGGGCACTGAAGCTTTCTTT.

The rearrangement links TRBV5-1 to TRBJ2-7, with no clear D. Germline lookup yields CDR1 SGHRS and CDR2 YFSETQ. Trimming left V 0 bases short and J 0 bases short, with 13 bases between. The CDR3 has 16 amino acids. CDR3 in DNA: TGCGCCAGCAGCTTGGGCGGTACGGAGAGCTCCTACGAGCAGTACTTC. It codes for CASSLGGTESSYEQYF.